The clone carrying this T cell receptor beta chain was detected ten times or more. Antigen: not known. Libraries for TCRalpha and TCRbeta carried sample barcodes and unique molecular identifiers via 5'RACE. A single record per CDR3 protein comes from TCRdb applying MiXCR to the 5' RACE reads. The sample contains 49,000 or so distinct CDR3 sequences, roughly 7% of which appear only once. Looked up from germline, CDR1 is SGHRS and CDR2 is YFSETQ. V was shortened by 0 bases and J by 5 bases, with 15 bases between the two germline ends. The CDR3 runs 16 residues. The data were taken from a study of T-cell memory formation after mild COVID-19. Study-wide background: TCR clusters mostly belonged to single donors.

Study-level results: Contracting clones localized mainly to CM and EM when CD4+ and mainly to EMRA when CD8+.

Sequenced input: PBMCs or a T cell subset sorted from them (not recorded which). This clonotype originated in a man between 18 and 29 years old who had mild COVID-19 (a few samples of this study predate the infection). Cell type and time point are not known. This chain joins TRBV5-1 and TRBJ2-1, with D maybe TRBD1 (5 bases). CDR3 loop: CASSLAGREGHNEQFF. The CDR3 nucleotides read TGCGCCAGCAGCTTGGCCGGCAGGGAAGGGCACAATGAGCAGTTCTTC. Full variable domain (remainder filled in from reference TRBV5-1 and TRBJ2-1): KAGVTQTPRYLIKTRGQQVTLSCSPISGHRSVSWYQQTPGQGLQFLFEYFSETQRNKGNFPGRFSGRQFSNSRSEMNVSTLELGDSALYLCASSLAGREGHNEQFFGPGTRLTVL.